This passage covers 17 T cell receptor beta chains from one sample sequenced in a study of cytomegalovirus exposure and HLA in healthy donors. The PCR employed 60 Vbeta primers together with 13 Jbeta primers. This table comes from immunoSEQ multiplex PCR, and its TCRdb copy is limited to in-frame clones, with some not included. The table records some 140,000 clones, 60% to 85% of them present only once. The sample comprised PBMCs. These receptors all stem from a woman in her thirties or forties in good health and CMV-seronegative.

The CDR3 nucleotides are TGTGCCAGCAGTTACGGGGGACAGGGATCCGAGCAGTACTTC. Residues: CASSYGGQGSEQYF. The genes are TRBV6-5 and TRBJ2-7; 9 bases match TRBD1. Germline V gene lookup returns CDR1 MNHEY and CDR2 SVGAGI. The CDR3 sequence is 14 residues long. V lost 2 bases, J lost 6 bases, and 5 bases stayed unmatched.

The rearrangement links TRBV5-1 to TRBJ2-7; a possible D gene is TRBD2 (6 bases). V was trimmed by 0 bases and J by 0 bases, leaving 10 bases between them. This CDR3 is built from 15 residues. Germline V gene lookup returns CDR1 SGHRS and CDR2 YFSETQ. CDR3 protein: CASSLGGTDSYEQYF. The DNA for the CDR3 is TGCGCCAGCAGCTTGGGAGGGACTGACTCCTACGAGCAGTACTTC.

The CDR3 sequence is CASSPSTSSDEQYF. CDR3 DNA sequence: TGTGCCAGCTCACCGAGCACGAGTAGCGACGAGCAGTACTTC. V is TRBV18 and J is TRBJ2-7, with D perhaps TRBD2 (5 bases). The CDR3 extends over 14 amino acids. CDR1 and CDR2 (germline): KGHSH, LQKENI. Trimming left V 3 bases short and J 5 bases short, with 14 bases between.

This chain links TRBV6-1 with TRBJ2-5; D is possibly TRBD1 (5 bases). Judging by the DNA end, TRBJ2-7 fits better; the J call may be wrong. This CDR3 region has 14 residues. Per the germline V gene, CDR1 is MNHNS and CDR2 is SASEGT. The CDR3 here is CASAKLGDIYEQYF. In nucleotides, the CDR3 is TGTGCCAGCGCTAAGTTAGGGGATATCTACGAGCAGTACTTC.

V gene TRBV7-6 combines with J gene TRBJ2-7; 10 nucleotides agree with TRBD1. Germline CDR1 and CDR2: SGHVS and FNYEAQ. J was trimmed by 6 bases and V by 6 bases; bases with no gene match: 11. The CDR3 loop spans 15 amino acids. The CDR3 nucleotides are TGTGCCAGCAGTTTATACCGGGACAGGGGCCCCGAGCAGTACTTC. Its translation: CASSLYRDRGPEQYF.

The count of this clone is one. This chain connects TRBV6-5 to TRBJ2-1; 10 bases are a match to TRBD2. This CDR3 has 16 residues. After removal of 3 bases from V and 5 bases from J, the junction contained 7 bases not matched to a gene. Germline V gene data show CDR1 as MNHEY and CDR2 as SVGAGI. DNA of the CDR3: TGTGCCAGCAGTTATTTAGGGACTAGCGTCAACAATGAGCAGTTCTTC. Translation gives CASSYLGTSVNNEQFF.

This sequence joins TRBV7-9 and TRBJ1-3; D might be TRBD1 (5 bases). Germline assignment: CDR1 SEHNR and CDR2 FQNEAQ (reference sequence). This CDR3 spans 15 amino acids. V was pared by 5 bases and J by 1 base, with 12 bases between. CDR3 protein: CASSRVRTSGNTIYF. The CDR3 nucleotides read TGTGCCAGCAGCCGTGTCAGGACATCTGGAAACACCATATATTTT.

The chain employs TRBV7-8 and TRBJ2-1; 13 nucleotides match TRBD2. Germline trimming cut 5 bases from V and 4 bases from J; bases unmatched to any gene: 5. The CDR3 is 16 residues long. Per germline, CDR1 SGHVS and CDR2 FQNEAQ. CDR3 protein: CASSRRTSGGYNEQFF. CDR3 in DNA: TGTGCCAGCAGCCGAAGGACTAGCGGGGGTTACAATGAGCAGTTCTTC.

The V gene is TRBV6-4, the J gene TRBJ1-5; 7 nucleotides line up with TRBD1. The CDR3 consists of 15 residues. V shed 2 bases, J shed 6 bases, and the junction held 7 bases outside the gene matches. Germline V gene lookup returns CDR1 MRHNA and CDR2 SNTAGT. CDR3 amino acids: CASSDPRGVAQPQHF. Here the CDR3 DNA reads TGTGCCAGCAGTGACCCCAGGGGGGTCGCTCAGCCCCAGCATTTT.

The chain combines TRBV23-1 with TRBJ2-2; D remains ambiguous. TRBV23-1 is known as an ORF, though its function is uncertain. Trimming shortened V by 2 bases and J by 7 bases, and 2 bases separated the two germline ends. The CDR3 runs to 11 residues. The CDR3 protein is CASSQHGELFF. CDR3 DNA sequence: TGCGCCAGCAGTCAACACGGGGAGCTGTTTTTT.

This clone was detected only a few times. The CDR3: CASSLGVKAADTQYF. The CDR3 nucleotides read TGTGCCAGCAGCTTAGGTGTCAAAGCCGCAGATACGCAGTATTTT. This rearrangement joins TRBV11-2 to TRBJ2-3; D call uncertain. The germline V gene has CDR1 SGHAT and CDR2 FQNNGV. Trimming stripped 1 base from V and 4 bases from J, with 12 bases between. The CDR3 spans 15 residues. The full variable domain, its missing parts supplied by reference TRBV11-2 and TRBJ2-3, is EAGVAQSPRYKIIEKRQSVAFWCNPISGHATLYWYQQILGQGPKLLIQFQNNGVVDDSQLPKDRFSAERLKGVDSTLKIQPAKLEDSAVYLCASSLGVKAADTQYFGPGTRLTVL.

Written as DNA, the CDR3 is TGTGCCAGCAGTTTATGGGCAGGTACTAACTATGGCTACACCTTC. It translates to CASSLWAGTNYGYTF. This chain uses TRBV27 with TRBJ1-2; no clear D. Trimming left V 1 base short and J 0 bases short, with 9 bases between. This CDR3 is built from 15 residues. Germline V gene data show CDR1 as MNHEY and CDR2 as SMNVEV (reference sequence).

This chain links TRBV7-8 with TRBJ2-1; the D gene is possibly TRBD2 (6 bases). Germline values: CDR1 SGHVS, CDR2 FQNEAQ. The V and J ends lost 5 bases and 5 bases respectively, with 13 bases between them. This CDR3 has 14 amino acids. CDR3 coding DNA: TGTGCCAGCAGCCTTAGGAGGGACGACAATGAGCAGTTCTTC. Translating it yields CASSLRRDDNEQFF. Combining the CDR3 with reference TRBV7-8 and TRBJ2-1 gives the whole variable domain GAGVSQSPRYKVAKRGQDVALRCDPISGHVSLFWYQQALGQGPEFLTYFQNEAQLDKSGLPSDRFFAERPEGSVSTLKIQRTQQEDSAVYLCASSLRRDDNEQFFGPGTRLTVL.

The CDR3 nucleotides are TGCGCCAGCAGCTTGGCGCCAGGGCGGAATCAGCCCCAGCATTTT. Its translation: CASSLAPGRNQPQHF. V is TRBV5-1 and J is TRBJ1-5, with a weak D call TRBD1 (5 bases). This CDR3 comprises 15 residues. Germline assignment: CDR1 SGHRS and CDR2 YFSETQ. Trimming cost V 0 bases and J 4 bases, with 11 bases left between them.

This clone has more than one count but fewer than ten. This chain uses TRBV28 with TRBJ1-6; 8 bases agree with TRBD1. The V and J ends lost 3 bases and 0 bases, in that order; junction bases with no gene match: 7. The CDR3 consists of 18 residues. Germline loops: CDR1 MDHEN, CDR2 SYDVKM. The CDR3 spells CASSFGRGLGSYNSPLHF. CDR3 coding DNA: TGTGCCAGCAGTTTTGGCAGGGGGCTCGGCTCCTATAATTCACCCCTCCACTTT.

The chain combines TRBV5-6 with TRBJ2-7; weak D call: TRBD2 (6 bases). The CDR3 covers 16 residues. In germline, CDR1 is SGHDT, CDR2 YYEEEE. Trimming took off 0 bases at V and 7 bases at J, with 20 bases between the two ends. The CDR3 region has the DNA TGTGCCAGCAGCTTGGTGTCATTTGGGGGACTGGGTGAGCAGTACTTC. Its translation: CASSLVSFGGLGEQYF.

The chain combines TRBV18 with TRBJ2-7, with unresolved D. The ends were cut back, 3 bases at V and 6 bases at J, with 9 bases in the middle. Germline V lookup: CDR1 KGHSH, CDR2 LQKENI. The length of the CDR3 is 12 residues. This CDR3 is CASSPLGFEQYF. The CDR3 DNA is TGTGCCAGCTCACCCCTAGGCTTCGAGCAGTACTTC.